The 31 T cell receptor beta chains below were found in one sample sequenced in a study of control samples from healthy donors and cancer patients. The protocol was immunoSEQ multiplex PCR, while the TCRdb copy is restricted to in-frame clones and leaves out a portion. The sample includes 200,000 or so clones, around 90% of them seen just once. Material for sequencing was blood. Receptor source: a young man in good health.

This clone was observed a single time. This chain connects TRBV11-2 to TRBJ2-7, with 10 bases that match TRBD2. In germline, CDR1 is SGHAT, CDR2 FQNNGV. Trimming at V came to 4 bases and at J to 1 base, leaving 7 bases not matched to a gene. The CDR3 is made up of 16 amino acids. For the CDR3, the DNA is TGTGCCAGCAGCTCCTCCGGGACTAGCGTTTCCTACGAGCAGTACTTC. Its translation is CASSSSGTSVSYEQYF.

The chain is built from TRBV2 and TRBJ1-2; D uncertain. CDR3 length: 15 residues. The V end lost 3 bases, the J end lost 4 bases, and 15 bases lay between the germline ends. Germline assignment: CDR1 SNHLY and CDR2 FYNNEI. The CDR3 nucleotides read TGTGCCAGCAGTGAGGGCCAGTGGTATAGCTATGGCTACACCTTC. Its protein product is CASSEGQWYSYGYTF.

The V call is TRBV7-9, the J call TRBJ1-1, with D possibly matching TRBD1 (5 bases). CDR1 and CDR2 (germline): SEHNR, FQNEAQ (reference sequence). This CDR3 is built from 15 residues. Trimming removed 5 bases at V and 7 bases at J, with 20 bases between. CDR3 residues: CASSPRTLEVGEAFF. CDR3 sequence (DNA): TGTGCCAGCAGCCCTAGGACATTGGAAGTGGGTGAAGCTTTCTTT.

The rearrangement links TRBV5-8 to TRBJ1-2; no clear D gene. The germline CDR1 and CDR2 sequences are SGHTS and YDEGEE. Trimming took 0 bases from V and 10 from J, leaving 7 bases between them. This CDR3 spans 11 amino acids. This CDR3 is CASSLALFYTF. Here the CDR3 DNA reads TGTGCCAGCAGCTTGGCCCTATTCTACACCTTC.

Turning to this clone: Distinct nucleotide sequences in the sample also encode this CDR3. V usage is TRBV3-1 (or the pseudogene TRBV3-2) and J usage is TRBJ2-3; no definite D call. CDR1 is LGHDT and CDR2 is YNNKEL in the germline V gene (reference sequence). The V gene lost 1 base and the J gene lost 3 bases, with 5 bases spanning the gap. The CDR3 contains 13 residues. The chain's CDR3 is CASSQGRTDTQYF. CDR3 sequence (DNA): TGTGCCAGCAGCCAAGGGAGAACAGATACGCAGTATTTT.

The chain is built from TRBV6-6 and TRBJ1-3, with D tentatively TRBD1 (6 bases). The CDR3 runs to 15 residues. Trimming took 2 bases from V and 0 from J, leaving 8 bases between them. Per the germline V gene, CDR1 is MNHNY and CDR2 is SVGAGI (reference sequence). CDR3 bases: TGTGCCAGCAGTTACCTGACAGGCTCTGGAAACACCATATATTTT. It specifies CASSYLTGSGNTIYF.

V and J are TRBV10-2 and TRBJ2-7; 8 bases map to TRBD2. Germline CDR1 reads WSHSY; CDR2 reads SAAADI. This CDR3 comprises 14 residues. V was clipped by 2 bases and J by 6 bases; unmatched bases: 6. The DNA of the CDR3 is TGCGCCAGCAGTGAGGTCCCGGGGGGGGGCGAGCAGTACTTC. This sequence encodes CASSEVPGGGEQYF.

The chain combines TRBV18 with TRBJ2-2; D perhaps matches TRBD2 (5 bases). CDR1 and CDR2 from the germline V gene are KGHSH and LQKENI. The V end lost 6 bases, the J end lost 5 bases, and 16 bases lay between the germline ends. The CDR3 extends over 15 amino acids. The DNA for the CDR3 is TGTGCCAGCTCGCAACAATATACGGGGACCGGGGAGCTGTTTTTT. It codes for CASSQQYTGTGELFF. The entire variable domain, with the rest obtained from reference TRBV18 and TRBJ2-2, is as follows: NAGVMQNPRHLVRRRGQEARLRCSPMKGHSHVYWYRQLPEEGLKFMVYLQKENIIDESGMPKERFSAEFPKEGPSILRIQQVVRGDSAAYFCASSQQYTGTGELFFGEGSRLTVL.

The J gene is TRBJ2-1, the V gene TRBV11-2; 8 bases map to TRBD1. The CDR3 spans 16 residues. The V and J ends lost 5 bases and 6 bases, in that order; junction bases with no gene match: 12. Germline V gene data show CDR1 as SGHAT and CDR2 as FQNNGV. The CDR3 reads CASSQTQGARGNEQFF. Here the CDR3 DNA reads TGTGCCAGCAGCCAGACCCAGGGGGCGCGCGGCAATGAGCAGTTCTTC.

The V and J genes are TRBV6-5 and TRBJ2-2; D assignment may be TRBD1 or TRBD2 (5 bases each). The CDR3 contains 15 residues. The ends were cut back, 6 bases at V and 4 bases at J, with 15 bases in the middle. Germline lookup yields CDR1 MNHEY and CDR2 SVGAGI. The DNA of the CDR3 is TGTGCCAGCAGGTCGATGGGGGTCGGCACCGGGGAGCTGTTTTTT. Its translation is CASRSMGVGTGELFF.

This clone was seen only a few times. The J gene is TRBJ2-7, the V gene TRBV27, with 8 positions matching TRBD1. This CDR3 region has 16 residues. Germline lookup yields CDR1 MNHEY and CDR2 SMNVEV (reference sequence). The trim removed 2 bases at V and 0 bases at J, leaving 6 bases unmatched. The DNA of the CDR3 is TGTGCCAGCAGTTTACTGGCAGGGGGCCACTCCTACGAGCAGTACTTC. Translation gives CASSLLAGGHSYEQYF.

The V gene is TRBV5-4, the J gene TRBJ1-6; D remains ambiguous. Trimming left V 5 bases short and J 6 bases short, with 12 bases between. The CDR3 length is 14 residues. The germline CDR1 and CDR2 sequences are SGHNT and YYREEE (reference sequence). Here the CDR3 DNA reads TGTGCCAGCAGTGGCGGGGAGTCTAATTCACCCCTCCACTTT. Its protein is CASSGGESNSPLHF.

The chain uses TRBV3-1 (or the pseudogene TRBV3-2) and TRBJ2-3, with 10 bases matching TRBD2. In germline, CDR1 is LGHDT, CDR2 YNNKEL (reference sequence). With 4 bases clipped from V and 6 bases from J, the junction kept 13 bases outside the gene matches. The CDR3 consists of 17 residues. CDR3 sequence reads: CASSLRPLAGPGDTQYF. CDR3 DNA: TGTGCCAGCAGCCTAAGACCACTAGCGGGGCCTGGGGATACGCAGTATTTT.

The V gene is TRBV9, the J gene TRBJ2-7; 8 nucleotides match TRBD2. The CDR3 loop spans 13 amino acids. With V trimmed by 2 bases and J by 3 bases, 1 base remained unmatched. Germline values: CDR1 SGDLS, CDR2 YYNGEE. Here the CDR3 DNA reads TGTGCCAGCAGCGTTAGCGGGGACTACGAGCAGTACTTC. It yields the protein CASSVSGDYEQYF.

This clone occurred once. The CDR3 sequence: CASSNRQGTDTQYF. CDR3 nucleotide sequence: TGTGCCAGCAGCAACCGACAGGGCACAGATACGCAGTATTTT. The chain uses TRBV7-9 and TRBJ2-3; the D gene is possibly TRBD1 (6 bases). Germline loops: CDR1 SEHNR, CDR2 FQNEAQ (reference sequence). CDR3 size: 14 residues. V lost 5 bases to trimming and J lost 1 base, with 10 bases between them. The whole variable domain, remainder taken from reference TRBV7-9 and TRBJ2-3, is DTGVSQNPRHKITKRGQNVTFRCDPISEHNRLYWYRQTLGQGPEFLTYFQNEAQLEKSRLLSDRFSAERPKGSFSTLEIQRTEQGDSAMYLCASSNRQGTDTQYFGPGTRLTVL.

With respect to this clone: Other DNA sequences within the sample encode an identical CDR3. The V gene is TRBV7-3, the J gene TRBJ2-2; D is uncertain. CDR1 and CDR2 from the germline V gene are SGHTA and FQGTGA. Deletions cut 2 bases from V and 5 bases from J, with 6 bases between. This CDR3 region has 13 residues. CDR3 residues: CASSLSATGELFF. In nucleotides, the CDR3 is TGTGCCAGCAGCTTATCAGCAACCGGGGAGCTGTTTTTT.

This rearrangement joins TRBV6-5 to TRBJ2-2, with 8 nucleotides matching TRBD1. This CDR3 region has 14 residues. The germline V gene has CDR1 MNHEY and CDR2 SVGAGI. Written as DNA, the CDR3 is TGTGTCATCCTACAGGGGGCGAACACCGGGGAGCTGTTTTTT. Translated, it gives CVILQGANTGELFF.

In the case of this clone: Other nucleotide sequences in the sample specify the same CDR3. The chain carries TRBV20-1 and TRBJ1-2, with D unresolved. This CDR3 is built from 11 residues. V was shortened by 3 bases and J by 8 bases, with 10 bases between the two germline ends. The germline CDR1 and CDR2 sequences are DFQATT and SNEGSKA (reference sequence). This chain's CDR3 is CSARPGNGYTF. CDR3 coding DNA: TGCAGTGCTAGGCCGGGGAACGGCTACACCTTC.

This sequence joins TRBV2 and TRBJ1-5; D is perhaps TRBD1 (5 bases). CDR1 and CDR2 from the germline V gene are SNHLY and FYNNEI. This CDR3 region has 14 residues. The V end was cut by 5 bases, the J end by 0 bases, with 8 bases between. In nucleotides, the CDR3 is TGTGCCAGCAGTCAAGGGGATAGCAATCAGCCCCAGCATTTT. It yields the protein CASSQGDSNQPQHF.

The CDR3 loop reads CASSSTQADTQYF. Written as DNA, the CDR3 is TGTGCCAGCAGCTCCACCCAGGCGGATACGCAGTATTTT. V is TRBV7-9 and J is TRBJ2-3, with D unclear. V gave up 4 bases and J gave up 6 bases, with 11 bases separating them. The CDR3 sequence is 13 residues long. The germline V gene encodes CDR1 SEHNR and CDR2 FQNEAQ (reference sequence).

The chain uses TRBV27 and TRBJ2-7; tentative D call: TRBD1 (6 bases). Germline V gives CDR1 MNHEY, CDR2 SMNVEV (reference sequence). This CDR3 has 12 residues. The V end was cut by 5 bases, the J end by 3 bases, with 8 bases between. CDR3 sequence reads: CASSTGRYEQYF. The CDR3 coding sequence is TGTGCCAGCAGTACAGGGCGCTACGAGCAGTACTTC.

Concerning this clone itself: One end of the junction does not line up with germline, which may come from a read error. The DNA of the CDR3 is TGTGCCAGCAGCCAAGAACGGTGGCTGCTCTTC. Its protein is CASSQERWLLF. The chain uses TRBV3-1 (or the pseudogene TRBV3-2) and TRBJ1-2; D not resolved. This CDR3 is built from 11 residues. Per germline, CDR1 LGHDT and CDR2 YNNKEL (reference sequence).

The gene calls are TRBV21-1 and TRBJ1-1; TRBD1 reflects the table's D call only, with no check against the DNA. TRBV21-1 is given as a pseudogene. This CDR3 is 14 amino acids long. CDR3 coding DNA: TGTGCCAGCAGCCTCGCAACAGGGATCACTGAAGCTTTCTTT. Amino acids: CASSLATGITEAFF.

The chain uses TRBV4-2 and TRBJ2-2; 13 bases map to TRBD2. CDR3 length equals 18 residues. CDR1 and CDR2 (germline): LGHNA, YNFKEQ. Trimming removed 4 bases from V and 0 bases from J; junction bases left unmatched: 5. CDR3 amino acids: CASSRGLAGATNTGELFF. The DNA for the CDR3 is TGTGCCAGCAGCCGCGGACTAGCGGGGGCCACGAACACCGGGGAGCTGTTTTTT.

The DNA of the CDR3 is TGTGCCTGGAGCCCCTTCCGGGGGACTGAAGCTTTCTTT. It specifies CAWSPFRGTEAFF. The chain links TRBV30 to TRBJ1-1, with D perhaps TRBD1 (5 bases). This CDR3 has 13 residues. V was shortened by 3 bases and J by 5 bases, with 13 bases between the two germline ends. Germline CDR1 GTSNPN, CDR2 SVGIG (reference sequence).

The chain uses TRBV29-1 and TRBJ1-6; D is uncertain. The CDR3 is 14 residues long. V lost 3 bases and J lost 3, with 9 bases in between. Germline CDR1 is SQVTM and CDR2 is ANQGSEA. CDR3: CSVEKQSYNSPLHF. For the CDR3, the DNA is TGCAGCGTTGAGAAACAAAGCTATAATTCACCCCTCCACTTT.

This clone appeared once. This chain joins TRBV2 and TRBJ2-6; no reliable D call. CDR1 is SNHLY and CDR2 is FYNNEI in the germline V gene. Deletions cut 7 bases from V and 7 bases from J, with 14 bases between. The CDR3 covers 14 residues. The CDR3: CASKSFQAANVLTF. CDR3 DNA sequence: TGTGCCAGCAAGTCCTTTCAGGCAGCCAACGTCCTGACTTTC.

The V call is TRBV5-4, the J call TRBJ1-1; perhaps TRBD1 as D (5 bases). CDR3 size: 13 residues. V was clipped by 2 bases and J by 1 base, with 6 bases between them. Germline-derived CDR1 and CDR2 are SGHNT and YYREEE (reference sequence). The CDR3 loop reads CASSFGQNTEAFF. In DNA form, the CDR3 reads TGTGCCAGCAGCTTCGGACAGAACACTGAAGCTTTCTTT.

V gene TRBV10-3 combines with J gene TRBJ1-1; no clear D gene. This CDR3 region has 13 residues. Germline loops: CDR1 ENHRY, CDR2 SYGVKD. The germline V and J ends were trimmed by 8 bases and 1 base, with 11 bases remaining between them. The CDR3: CAIQLEENTEAFF. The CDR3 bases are TGTGCCATCCAACTCGAGGAGAACACTGAAGCTTTCTTT.

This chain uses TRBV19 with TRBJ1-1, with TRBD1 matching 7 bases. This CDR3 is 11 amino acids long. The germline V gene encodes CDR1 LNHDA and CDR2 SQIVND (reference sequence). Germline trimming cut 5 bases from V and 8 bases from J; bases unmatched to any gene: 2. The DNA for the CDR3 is TGTGCCAGTAGTCAGGGGGTAGAAGCTTTCTTT. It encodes CASSQGVEAFF.

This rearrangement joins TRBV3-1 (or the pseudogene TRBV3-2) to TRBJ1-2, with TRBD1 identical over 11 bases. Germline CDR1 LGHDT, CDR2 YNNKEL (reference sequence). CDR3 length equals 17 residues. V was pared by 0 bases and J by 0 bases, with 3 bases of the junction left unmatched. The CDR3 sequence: CASSQEGTGGSNYGYTF. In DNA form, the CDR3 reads TGTGCCAGCAGCCAAGAGGGGACAGGGGGGTCTAACTATGGCTACACCTTC.